This T cell receptor (beta chain) was captured by sequencing in a study of cytotoxic CD8 clonotypes in ibrutinib-treated CLL. Study in general: Within the patient group, under 12 were relapsed/refractory and fewer than 16 treatment-naive, and 17 were IGHV unmutated. Outcomes included some 24 partial and 2 complete responses; after median approximately six years, 14 stayed remitted and roughly twelve progressed. Patients gave response samples after a median around 11 months of treatment, range 6 to 36.

V shed 5 bases, J shed 7 bases, and the junction held 18 bases outside the gene matches. Germline V CDR1 and CDR2: MNHEY, SMNVEV (reference sequence). The CDR3 has 18 residues. Data came from immunoSEQ multiplex PCR; TCRdb stores just in-frame clones and leaves some out. The data show roughly 160,000 clones, about 84% seen once. The authors obtained roughly 1.8 micrograms of genomic DNA from cryopreserved PBMCs for TCR beta libraries. This material consisted of PBMCs, taken after 24 months of ibrutinib treatment. The receptor was isolated from a human donor with chronic lymphocytic leukemia. This sequence joins TRBV27 and TRBJ2-1; TRBD1 agrees at 9 bases. The CDR3 DNA reads as TGTGCCAGCAGTCTGCGTGGGACAGGGAGGAATCAGTGGAATGAGCAGTTCTTC. Protein sequence: CASSLRGTGRNQWNEQFF.